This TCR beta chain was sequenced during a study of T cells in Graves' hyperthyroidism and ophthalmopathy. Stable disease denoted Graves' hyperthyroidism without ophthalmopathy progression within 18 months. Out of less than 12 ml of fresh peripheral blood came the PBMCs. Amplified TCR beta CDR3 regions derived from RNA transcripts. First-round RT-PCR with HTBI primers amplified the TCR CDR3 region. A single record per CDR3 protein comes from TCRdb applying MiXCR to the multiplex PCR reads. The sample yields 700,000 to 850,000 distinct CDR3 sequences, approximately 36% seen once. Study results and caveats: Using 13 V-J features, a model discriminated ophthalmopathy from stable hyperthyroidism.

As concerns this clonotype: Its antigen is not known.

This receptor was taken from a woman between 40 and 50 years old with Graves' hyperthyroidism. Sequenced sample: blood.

CDR3: CASSIWARDTIYF. The CDR3 coding sequence is TGTGCCAGTAGTATTTGGGCGCGAGACACCATATATTTT. This chain connects TRBV19 to TRBJ1-3, with D uncertain. V lost 3 bases to trimming and J lost 8 bases, with 11 bases between them. The CDR3 contains 13 residues. Germline lookup yields CDR1 LNHDA and CDR2 SQIVND (reference sequence).